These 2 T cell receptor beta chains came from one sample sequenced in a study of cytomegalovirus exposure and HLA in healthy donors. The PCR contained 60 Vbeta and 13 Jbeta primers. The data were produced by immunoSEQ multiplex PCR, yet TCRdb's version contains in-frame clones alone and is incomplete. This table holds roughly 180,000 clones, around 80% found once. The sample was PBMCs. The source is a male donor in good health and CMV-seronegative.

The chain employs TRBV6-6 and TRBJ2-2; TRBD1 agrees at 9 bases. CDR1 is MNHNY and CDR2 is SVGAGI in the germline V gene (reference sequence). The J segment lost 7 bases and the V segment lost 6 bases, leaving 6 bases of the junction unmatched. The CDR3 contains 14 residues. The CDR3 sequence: CASSNRGQVGELFF. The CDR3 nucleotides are TGTGCCAGCAGCAACAGGGGGCAGGTCGGGGAGCTGTTTTTT.

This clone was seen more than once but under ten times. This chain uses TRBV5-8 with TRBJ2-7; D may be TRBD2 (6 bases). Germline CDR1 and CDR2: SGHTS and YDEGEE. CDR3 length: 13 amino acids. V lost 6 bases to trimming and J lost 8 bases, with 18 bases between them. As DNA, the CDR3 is TGTGCCAGCACCGTCGGGACTCCCCTGAAGCAGTACTTC. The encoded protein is CASTVGTPLKQYF.